One sample yielded the 12 T cell receptor beta chains listed below, sequenced in a study of shared clonotypes between healthy human individuals. The method was immunoSEQ multiplex PCR; TCRdb's version includes in-frame clones alone and lacks a portion of them. This repertoire shows 2 million to 3 million clones, roughly 93% found once; its top ten account for roughly 0.39%. Material for sequencing was naive CD4+ T cells from PBMCs. Subset of the sample: CD45RA+ positively selected. All receptors come from a man younger than 30 in good health. Some clones in this sample may be carry-over from other donors' samples.

V gene TRBV9 combines with J gene TRBJ1-2; 9 bases line up with TRBD1. This CDR3 region has 15 residues. J lost 7 bases, V lost 0 bases, and 7 bases had no gene match. Germline CDR1 SGDLS, CDR2 YYNGEE. The CDR3 DNA follows: TGTGCCAGCAGCGTAGCGACAGGGGGTTTGATTGGCTACACCTTC. This sequence encodes CASSVATGGLIGYTF.

This rearrangement joins TRBV27 to TRBJ2-3, with D maybe TRBD2 (5 bases). Germline values: CDR1 MNHEY, CDR2 SMNVEV (reference sequence). The CDR3 length is 16 residues. Trimming left V 5 bases short and J 4 bases short, with 19 bases between. The DNA for the CDR3 is TGTGCCAGCAGTCCTCCCTGGCCGGTCGGGGCAGATACGCAGTATTTT. It encodes CASSPPWPVGADTQYF.

The CDR3 here is CASSVGSGPNLGKLFF. Written as DNA, the CDR3 is TGTGCCAGCAGCGTAGGGTCTGGTCCGAACCTGGGAAAACTGTTTTTT. The V gene is TRBV9, the J gene TRBJ1-4; D remains ambiguous. There are 16 residues in the CDR3. The V gene's germline CDR1 is SGDLS and CDR2 YYNGEE. Trimming pared 0 bases from V and 10 bases from J, leaving 19 bases between.

J is TRBJ1-2 and V is TRBV15, with unresolved D. Germline V gives CDR1 LNHNV, CDR2 YYDKDF (reference sequence). The CDR3 is 15 residues long. V lost 0 bases to trimming and J lost 2 bases, with 10 bases between them. CDR3 amino acids: CATSRDGERNYGYTF. The CDR3 nucleotides read TGTGCCACCAGCAGAGATGGTGAGAGAAACTATGGCTACACCTTC.

The rearrangement uses TRBV5-1 and TRBJ2-7; D tentatively fits TRBD1 or TRBD2 (5 bases each). This CDR3 contains 16 residues. Germline CDR1 and CDR2: SGHRS and YFSETQ. Trimming cost V 3 bases and J 0 bases, with 16 bases left between them. The CDR3 DNA follows: TGCGCCAGCAGCTCTGAGGGTCGACAGTACTCCTACGAGCAGTACTTC. As protein: CASSSEGRQYSYEQYF.

The V and J genes are TRBV19 and TRBJ2-2, with TRBD2 matching 8 bases. Germline values: CDR1 LNHDA, CDR2 SQIVND (reference sequence). There are 17 residues in the CDR3. After removal of 6 bases from V and 6 bases from J, the junction contained 15 bases not matched to a gene. As DNA, the CDR3 is TGTGCCAGTAGCCTACCGCCCCGGACTAGCTGGGCCGGGGAGCTGTTTTTT. Its translation is CASSLPPRTSWAGELFF.

The V gene is TRBV5-1, the J gene TRBJ2-7; D possibly corresponds to TRBD1 (5 bases). The germline V gene encodes CDR1 SGHRS and CDR2 YFSETQ. This CDR3 has 14 residues. V lost 1 base and J 3 bases, leaving 11 bases between the germline ends. In nucleotides, the CDR3 is TGCGCCAGCAGCTTGAGGCAGGGATTCTACGAGCAGTACTTC. Protein sequence: CASSLRQGFYEQYF. The entire variable domain, with the rest obtained from reference TRBV5-1 and TRBJ2-7, is as follows: KAGVTQTPRYLIKTRGQQVTLSCSPISGHRSVSWYQQTPGQGLQFLFEYFSETQRNKGNFPGRFSGRQFSNSRSEMNVSTLELGDSALYLCASSLRQGFYEQYFGPGTRLTVT.

This chain links TRBV2 with TRBJ1-4; the match to TRBD1 covers 8 bases. J lost 4 bases, V lost 4 bases, and 2 bases had no gene match. This CDR3 contains 14 residues. CDR1 and CDR2 (germline): SNHLY, FYNNEI. The CDR3 protein is CASSGGQVNEKLFF. The CDR3 bases are TGTGCCAGCAGTGGGGGACAGGTTAATGAAAAACTGTTTTTT.

The CDR3 DNA is TGCGCCAGCAGGTCCCAATTGAACACTGAAGCTTTCTTT. Encoded protein: CASRSQLNTEAFF. The rearrangement joins TRBV10-1 to TRBJ1-1; no definite D call. The CDR3 sequence is 13 residues long. Germline-derived CDR1 and CDR2 are WNHNN and SYGVQD (reference sequence). Deletions cut 6 bases from V and 0 bases from J, with 8 bases between.

The V call is TRBV7-8, the J call TRBJ1-1, with 7 bases lining up with TRBD1. The germline gives CDR1 SGHVS, CDR2 FQNEAQ. This CDR3 contains 15 residues. V lost 5 bases, J lost 4 bases, and 10 bases stayed unmatched. DNA of the CDR3: TGTGCCAGCAGCACCAACAGGGGAGGGGTCACTGAAGCTTTCTTT. This encodes CASSTNRGGVTEAFF.

V and J are TRBV28 and TRBJ2-2; possible D gene TRBD2, 5 bases. CDR1 and CDR2 (germline): MDHEN, SYDVKM. V gave up 7 bases and J gave up 4 bases, with 13 bases separating them. CDR3 size: 14 residues. The CDR3, as DNA: TGTGCCAGCACGACGCCGGGATCCACCGGGGAGCTGTTTTTT. Translating it yields CASTTPGSTGELFF.

The rearrangement links TRBV7-9 to TRBJ2-1, with TRBD1 matching over 9 bases. CDR3 size: 15 residues. Germline values: CDR1 SEHNR, CDR2 FQNEAQ (reference sequence). V was pared by 4 bases and J by 9 bases, with 10 bases of the junction left unmatched. The CDR3 bases are TGTGCCAGCAGCTGGGGACAGGGACGTTATGCTGAGCAGTTCTTC. Residues: CASSWGQGRYAEQFF. Using reference TRBV7-9 and TRBJ2-1 for the parts outside the CDR3, the full variable domain is DTGVSQNPRHKITKRGQNVTFRCDPISEHNRLYWYRQTLGQGPEFLTYFQNEAQLEKSRLLSDRFSAERPKGSFSTLEIQRTEQGDSAMYLCASSWGQGRYAEQFFGPGTRLTVL.